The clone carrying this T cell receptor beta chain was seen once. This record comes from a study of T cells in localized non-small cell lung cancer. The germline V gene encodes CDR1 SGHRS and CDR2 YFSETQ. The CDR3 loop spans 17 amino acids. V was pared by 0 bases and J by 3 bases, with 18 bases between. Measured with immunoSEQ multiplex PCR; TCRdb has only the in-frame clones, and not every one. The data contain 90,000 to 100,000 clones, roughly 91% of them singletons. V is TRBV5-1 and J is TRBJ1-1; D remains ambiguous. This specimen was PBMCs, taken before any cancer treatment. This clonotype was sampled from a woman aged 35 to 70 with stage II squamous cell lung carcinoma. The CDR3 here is CASSLVLSTAKDTEAFF. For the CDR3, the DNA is TGCGCCAGCAGCTTGGTTTTATCGACCGCGAAAGACACTGAAGCTTTCTTT.